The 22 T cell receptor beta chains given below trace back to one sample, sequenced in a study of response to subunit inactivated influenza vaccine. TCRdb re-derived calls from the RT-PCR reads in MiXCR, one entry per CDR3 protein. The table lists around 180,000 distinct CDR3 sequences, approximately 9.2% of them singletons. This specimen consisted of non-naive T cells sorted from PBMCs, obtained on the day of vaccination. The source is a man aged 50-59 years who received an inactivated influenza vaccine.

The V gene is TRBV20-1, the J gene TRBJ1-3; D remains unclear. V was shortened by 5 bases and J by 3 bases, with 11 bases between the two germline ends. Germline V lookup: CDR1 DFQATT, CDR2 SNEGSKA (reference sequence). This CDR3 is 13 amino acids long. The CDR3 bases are TGCAGTGCTCGGGAGGTTGTTGGAAACACCATATATTTT. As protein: CSAREVVGNTIYF.

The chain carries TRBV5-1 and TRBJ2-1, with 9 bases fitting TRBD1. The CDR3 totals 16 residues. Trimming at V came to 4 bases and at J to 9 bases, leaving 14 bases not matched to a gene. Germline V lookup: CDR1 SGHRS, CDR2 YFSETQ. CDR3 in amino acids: CASSPGRDRAHSEQFF. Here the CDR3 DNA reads TGCGCCAGCAGCCCGGGCCGGGACAGGGCTCACAGTGAGCAGTTCTTC.

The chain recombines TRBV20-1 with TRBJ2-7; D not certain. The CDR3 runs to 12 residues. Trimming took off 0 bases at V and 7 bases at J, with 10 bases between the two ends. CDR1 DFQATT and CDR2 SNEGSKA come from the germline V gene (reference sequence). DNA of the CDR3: TGCAGTGCTAGAGAACCTCCGGGTGAGCAGTACTTC. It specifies CSAREPPGEQYF.

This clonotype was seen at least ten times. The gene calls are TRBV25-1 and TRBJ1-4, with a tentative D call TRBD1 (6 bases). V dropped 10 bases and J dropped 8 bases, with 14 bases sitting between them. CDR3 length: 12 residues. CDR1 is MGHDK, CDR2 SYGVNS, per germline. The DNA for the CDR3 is TGTGCCACCACAGGGACGGGCGAAAAACTGTTTTTT. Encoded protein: CATTGTGEKLFF.

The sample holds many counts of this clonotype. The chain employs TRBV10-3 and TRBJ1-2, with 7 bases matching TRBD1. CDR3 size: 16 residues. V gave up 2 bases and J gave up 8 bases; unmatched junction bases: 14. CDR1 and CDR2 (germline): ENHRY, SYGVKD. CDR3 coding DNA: TGTGCCATCAGTGAGATAGGACAGGTCCTTCTGGGAGGCTACACCTTC. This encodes CAISEIGQVLLGGYTF.

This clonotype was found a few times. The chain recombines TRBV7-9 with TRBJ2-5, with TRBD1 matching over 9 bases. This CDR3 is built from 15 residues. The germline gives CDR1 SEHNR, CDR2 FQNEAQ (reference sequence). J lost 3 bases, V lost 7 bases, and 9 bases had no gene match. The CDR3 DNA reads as TGTGCCAGCACAAGTGGGACAGGGTTTAAAGAGACCCAGTACTTC. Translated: CASTSGTGFKETQYF. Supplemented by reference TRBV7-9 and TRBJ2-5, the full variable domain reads DTGVSQNPRHKITKRGQNVTFRCDPISEHNRLYWYRQTLGQGPEFLTYFQNEAQLEKSRLLSDRFSAERPKGSFSTLEIQRTEQGDSAMYLCASTSGTGFKETQYFGPGTRLLVL.

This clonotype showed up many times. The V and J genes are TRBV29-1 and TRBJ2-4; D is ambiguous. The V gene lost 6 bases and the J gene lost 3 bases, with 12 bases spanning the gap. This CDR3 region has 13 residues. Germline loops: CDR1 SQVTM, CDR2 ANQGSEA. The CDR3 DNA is TGCAGCGTGGGTGACTCAGTCAAAAACATTCAGTACTTC. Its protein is CSVGDSVKNIQYF.

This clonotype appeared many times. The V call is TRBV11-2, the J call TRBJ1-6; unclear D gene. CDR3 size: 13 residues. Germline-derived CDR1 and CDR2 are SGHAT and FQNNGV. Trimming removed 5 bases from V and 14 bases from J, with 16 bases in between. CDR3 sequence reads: CASSARSSRTLHF. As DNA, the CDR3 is TGTGCCAGCAGCGCGAGGAGCTCCCGCACCCTCCACTTT.

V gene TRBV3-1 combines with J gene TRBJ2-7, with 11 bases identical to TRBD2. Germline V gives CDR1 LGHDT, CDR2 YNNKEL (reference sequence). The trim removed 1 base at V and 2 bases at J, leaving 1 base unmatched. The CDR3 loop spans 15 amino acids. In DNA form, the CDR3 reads TGTGCCAGCAGCCAAGGACTAGCGGGGACCTACGAGCAGTACTTC. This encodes CASSQGLAGTYEQYF.

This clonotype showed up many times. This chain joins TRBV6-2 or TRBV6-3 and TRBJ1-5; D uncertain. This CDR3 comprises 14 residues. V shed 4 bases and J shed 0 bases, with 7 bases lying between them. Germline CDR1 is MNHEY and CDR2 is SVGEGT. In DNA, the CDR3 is TGTGCCAGCAGTTCACACTATAGCAATCAGCCCCAGCATTTT. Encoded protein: CASSSHYSNQPQHF.

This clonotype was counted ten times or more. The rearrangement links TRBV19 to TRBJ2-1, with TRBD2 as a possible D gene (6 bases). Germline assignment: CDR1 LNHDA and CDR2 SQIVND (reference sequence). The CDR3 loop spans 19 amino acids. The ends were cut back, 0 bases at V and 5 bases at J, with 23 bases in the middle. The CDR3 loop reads CASSIDWSPGLGGNNEQFF. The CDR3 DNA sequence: TGTGCCAGTAGTATAGATTGGAGCCCGGGACTCGGGGGAAACAATGAGCAGTTCTTC. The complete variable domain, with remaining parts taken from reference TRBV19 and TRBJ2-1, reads DGGITQSPKYLFRKEGQNVTLSCEQNLNHDAMYWYRQDPGQGLRLIYYSQIVNDFQKGDIAEGYSVSREKKESFPLTVTSAQKNPTAFYLCASSIDWSPGLGGNNEQFFGPGTRLTVL.

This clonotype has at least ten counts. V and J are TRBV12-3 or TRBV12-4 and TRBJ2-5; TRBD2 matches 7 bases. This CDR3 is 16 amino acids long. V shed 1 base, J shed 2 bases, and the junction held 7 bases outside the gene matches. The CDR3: CASSLVAGRLQETQYF. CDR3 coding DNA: TGTGCCAGCAGTTTAGTAGCGGGTAGGCTACAAGAGACCCAGTACTTC.

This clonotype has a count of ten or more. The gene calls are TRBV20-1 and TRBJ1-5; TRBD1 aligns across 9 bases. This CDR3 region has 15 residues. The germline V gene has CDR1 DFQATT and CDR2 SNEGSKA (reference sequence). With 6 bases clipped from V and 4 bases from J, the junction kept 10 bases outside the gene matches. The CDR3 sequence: CSARQGGLLNQPQHF. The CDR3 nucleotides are TGCAGTGCGCGACAGGGGGGGCTTCTTAATCAGCCCCAGCATTTT.

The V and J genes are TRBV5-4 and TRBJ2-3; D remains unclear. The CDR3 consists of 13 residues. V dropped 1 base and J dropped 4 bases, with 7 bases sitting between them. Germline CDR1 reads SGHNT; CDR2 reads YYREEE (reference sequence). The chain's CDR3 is CASSLSGSDTQYF. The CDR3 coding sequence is TGTGCCAGCAGCTTGTCAGGCTCAGATACGCAGTATTTT. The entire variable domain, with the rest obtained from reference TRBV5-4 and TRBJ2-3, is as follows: ETGVTQSPTHLIKTRGQQVTLRCSSQSGHNTVSWYQQALGQGPQFIFQYYREEENGRGNFPPRFSGLQFPNYSSELNVNALELDDSALYLCASSLSGSDTQYFGPGTRLTVL.

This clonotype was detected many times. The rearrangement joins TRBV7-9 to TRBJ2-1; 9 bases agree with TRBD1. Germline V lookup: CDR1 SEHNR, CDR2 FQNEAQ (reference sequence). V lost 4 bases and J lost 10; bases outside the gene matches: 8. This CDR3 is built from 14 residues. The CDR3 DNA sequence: TGTGCCAGCAGCTCCCGGGACAGGGTTCTAGAGCAGTTCTTC. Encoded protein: CASSSRDRVLEQFF.

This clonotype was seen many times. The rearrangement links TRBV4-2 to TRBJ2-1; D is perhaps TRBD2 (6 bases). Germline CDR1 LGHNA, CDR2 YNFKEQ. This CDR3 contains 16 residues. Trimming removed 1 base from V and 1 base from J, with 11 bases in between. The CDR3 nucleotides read TGTGCCAGCAGCCAAGGGCGGGGAGGATCCTACAATGAGCAGTTCTTC. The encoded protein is CASSQGRGGSYNEQFF.

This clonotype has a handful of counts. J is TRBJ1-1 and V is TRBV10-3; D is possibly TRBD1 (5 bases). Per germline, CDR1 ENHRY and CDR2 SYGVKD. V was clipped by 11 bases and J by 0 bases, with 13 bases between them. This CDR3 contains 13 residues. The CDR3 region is CALRGTVNTEAFF. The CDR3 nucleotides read TGTGCCCTCCGGGGGACTGTGAACACTGAAGCTTTCTTT.

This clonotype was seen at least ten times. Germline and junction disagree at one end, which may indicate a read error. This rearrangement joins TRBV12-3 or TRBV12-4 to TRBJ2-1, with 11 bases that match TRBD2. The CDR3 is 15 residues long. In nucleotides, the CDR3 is TGTGCCAGCAGTCTAGCGGGGGGCTGGGGGAATGAGCAGTTCTTC. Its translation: CASSLAGGWGNEQFF.

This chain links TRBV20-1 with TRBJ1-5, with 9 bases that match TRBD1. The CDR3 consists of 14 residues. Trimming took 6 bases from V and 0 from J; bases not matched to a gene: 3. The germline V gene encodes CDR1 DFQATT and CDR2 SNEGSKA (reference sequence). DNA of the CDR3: TGCAGTGCGCCGACAGGGGGTAGCAATCAGCCCCAGCATTTT. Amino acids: CSAPTGGSNQPQHF.

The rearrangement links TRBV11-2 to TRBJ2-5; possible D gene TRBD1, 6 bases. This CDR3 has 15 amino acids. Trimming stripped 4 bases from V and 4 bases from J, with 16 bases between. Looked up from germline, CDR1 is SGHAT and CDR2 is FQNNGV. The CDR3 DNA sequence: TGTGCCAGCAGCTCTAGACCGGACAGCTCAGAGACCCAGTACTTC. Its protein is CASSSRPDSSETQYF.

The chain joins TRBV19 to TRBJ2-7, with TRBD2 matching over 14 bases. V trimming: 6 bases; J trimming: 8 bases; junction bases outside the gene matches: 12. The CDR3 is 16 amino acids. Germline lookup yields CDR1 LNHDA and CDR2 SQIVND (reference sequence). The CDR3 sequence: CASRKTAGTSGSKQYF. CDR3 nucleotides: TGTGCCAGTAGAAAGACCGCCGGGACTAGCGGGAGTAAGCAGTACTTC.

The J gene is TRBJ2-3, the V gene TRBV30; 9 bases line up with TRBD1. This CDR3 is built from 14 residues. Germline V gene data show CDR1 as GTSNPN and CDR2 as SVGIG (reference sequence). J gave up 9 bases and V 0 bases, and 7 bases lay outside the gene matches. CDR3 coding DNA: TGTGCCTGGAGTGTAAACAGGGGGCGAGGGACGCAGTATTTT. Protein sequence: CAWSVNRGRGTQYF.